The sequence of this T cell receptor (beta chain) was determined in a study of cytotoxic CD8 clonotypes in ibrutinib-treated CLL. Study context: The patients, over ten relapsed/refractory and roughly 15 treatment-naive, included about 18 who were IGHV unmutated. Patients gave response samples after a median about eleven months of treatment, range 6 to 36.

Worth noting for this clone: What it recognizes is unknown.

Using immunoSEQ multiplex PCR, the repertoire was profiled, and TCRdb retains in-frame clones only, with some absent. The sample has fewer than 150,000 clones; around four fifths are singletons. Study-level points and caveats: Baseline clonality, above age-matched healthy donor levels, tracked circulating CD8+ T-cell counts. Clonality grew at ibrutinib response; at progression, it decreased back toward baseline.

The germline V and J ends were trimmed by 7 bases and 3 bases, with 13 bases remaining between them. Germline V gives CDR1 MNHEY, CDR2 SMNVEV (reference sequence). CDR3 length: 15 amino acids. This sequence was found in a human donor with chronic lymphocytic leukemia. This sequence joins TRBV27 and TRBJ1-6; no clear D gene. The sequencing used PBMCs, collected after 24 months of ibrutinib treatment. CDR3 bases: TGTGCCAGCATCCCTTATGGGAACTATAATTCACCCCTCCACTTT. This translates into CASIPYGNYNSPLHF.